What follows describes a single T cell receptor beta chain. The antigen remains undetermined. This record belongs to a study of T cells after yellow fever vaccination. TCRdb ran MiXCR on the 5' RACE reads and lists one entry per CDR3 protein. The repertoire holds 500,000 to 650,000 distinct CDR3 sequences, with 9% to 15% as singletons. Notes on the study in general: The secondary response showed a weaker magnitude and a faster peak, day 5 versus 15.

The CDR3 runs to 15 residues. Germline V CDR1 and CDR2: SGHTA, FQGNSA. V was cut by 5 bases and J by 5 bases, with 18 bases left in between. The specimen comprised PBMCs, sampled on the day of the yellow fever booster vaccination. The chain combines TRBV7-2 with TRBJ2-5; D may be TRBD1 (5 bases). The clonotype comes from a man between 25 and 39 years old who received the YFV17D yellow fever vaccine. The CDR3 reads CASSPTVWAGETQYF. In DNA, the CDR3 is TGTGCCAGCAGCCCCACCGTATGGGCAGGGGAGACCCAGTACTTC.